The 13 T cell receptor beta chains below were found in one sample sequenced in a study of glioma-infiltrating T cells. TCR alpha and beta CDR3 regions were amplified from RNA using iRepertoire nested multiplex PCR. TCRdb used MiXCR to reprocess the multiplex PCR reads, holding one entry per CDR3 protein. The sample has about 130,000 distinct CDR3 sequences, approximately 23% seen once; the top ten hold nearly 15%. Sequencing was done on a sample of glioma tissue, nonneoplastic brain tissue, or PBMCs (not recorded which). The receptors here all came from a human donor with low-grade glioma or glioblastoma, undergoing nonglioma brain surgery, or in good health (not recorded which).

Comments on this clonotype: The conserved closing phenylalanine or tryptophan is absent in this CDR3, likely reflecting a read error. The chain has TRBV20-1 and TRBJ1-6; D perhaps matches TRBD1 (5 bases). The germline CDR1 and CDR2 sequences are DFQATT and SNEGSKA (reference sequence). CDR3 length equals 14 residues. CDR3 sequence: CSARDLTYNSHLHL. CDR3 coding DNA: TGCAGTGCCCGGGACCTCACCTATAATTCACACCTCCACCTT.

This clonotype was recorded at least ten times. The chain is built from TRBV27 and TRBJ1-5, with 8 bases lining up with TRBD1. Germline CDR1 reads MNHEY; CDR2 reads SMNVEV (reference sequence). The ends lost 7 bases at V and 6 bases at J; junction bases unmatched: 5. This CDR3 is built from 13 residues. The CDR3 protein is CASTGGFGQPQHF. In nucleotides, the CDR3 is TGTGCCAGCACAGGGGGCTTCGGTCAGCCCCAGCATTTT.

The V and J genes are TRBV7-9 and TRBJ2-1, with 8 bases lining up with TRBD1. This CDR3 has 15 amino acids. With V trimmed by 4 bases and J by 16 bases, 18 bases remained unmatched. Germline V gene lookup returns CDR1 SEHNR and CDR2 FQNEAQ (reference sequence). The DNA for the CDR3 is TGTGCCAGCAGCTCAGGACAGGGTAGGAATTATGAGAAATTCTTC. Protein: CASSSGQGRNYEKFF.

The sample holds many counts of this clonotype. The chain joins TRBV27 to TRBJ1-5, with 10 positions matching TRBD1. V lost 5 bases and J lost 6; bases outside the gene matches: 7. The CDR3 contains 15 residues. Germline V gene data show CDR1 as MNHEY and CDR2 as SMNVEV (reference sequence). The CDR3 nucleotides read TGTGCCAGCAGTCTCCGACAGGGGGCGACTCAGCCCCAGCATTTT. This codes for CASSLRQGATQPQHF.

As to this clonotype: With a much larger clone just one base away, this may be a read error. The rearrangement links TRBV2 to TRBJ2-7, with 13 bases that match TRBD2. CDR3 length: 14 amino acids. The germline gives CDR1 SNHLY, CDR2 FYNNEI. With 7 bases clipped from V and 3 bases from J, the junction kept 3 bases outside the gene matches. CDR3 nucleotides: TGTGCCAGCACCGGACTAGCGGGAGACTACGAGCAGTACTTC. Encoded protein: CASTGLAGDYEQYF.

To note about this clonotype: This may come from a read error, since a much larger clone is one base off. The rearrangement links TRBV6-2 or TRBV6-3 to TRBJ2-2; D may match TRBD1 or TRBD2 (5 bases each). The germline V gene has CDR1 MNHEY and CDR2 SVGEGT. The CDR3 extends over 15 amino acids. This CDR3 is CASSHSRDHTGELFF. The CDR3 DNA follows: TGTGCCAGCAGTCACTCGAGGGACCACACCGGGGAGCTGTTTTTT.

This clonotype was picked up many times. This CDR3 fails to terminate in the conserved phenylalanine or tryptophan, so it likely reflects a read error. Because the CDR3's place on the DNA is in doubt, the DNA is left out and the CDR3 is given as listed by TCRdb. This chain connects TRBV20-1 to TRBJ2-5; the table's D call of TRBD2 was not tested on the DNA. The CDR3 spans 13 residues, counting both ends. CDR1 and CDR2 (germline): DFQATT, SNEGSKA (reference sequence). The CDR3: CSARTSGRASPLL.

This clonotype was seen many times. The chain has TRBV29-1 and TRBJ2-3; D perhaps matches TRBD2 (5 bases). The germline gives CDR1 SQVTM, CDR2 ANQGSEA. This CDR3 region has 13 residues. CDR3 sequence (DNA): TGCAGTCGTACGTGCGGACTCGTGGATACGCAGTATTTT. Protein sequence: CSRTCGLVDTQYF.

This clonotype was recorded at least ten times. The chain carries TRBV7-9 and TRBJ2-5; a possible D gene is TRBD2 (7 bases). The V gene's germline CDR1 is SEHNR and CDR2 FQNEAQ (reference sequence). CDR3 length: 13 amino acids. V was trimmed by 7 bases and J by 2 bases, leaving 11 bases between them. DNA of the CDR3: TGTGCCAGCAACAGGGACTATCAAGAGACCCAGTACTTC. This encodes CASNRDYQETQYF.

Comment on this clonotype: A much bigger clone sits one base away, suggesting this may be a read error. The V and J genes are TRBV6-6 and TRBJ2-7; D is possibly TRBD1 (6 bases). This CDR3 is built from 14 residues. CDR1 MNHNY and CDR2 SVGAGI come from the germline V gene (reference sequence). The DNA of the CDR3 is TGTGCCAGCAGTGCAATGGACAGTTTCAACGAGCTGTACTTC. This encodes CASSAMDSFNELYF.

This chain connects TRBV5-1 to TRBJ2-7, with TRBD2 matching 9 bases. The V gene's germline CDR1 is SGHRS and CDR2 YFSETQ. CDR3 length equals 16 residues. Losses at the gene ends were 0 bases for V and 4 bases for J; bases not matched to a gene: 8. CDR3 in DNA: TGCGCCAGCAGCTTGGTAGCGGGAGTTGGTCTTTACGAGCAGTACTTC. As protein: CASSLVAGVGLYEQYF. The variable domain in full, completed from reference TRBV5-1 and TRBJ2-7, reads KAGVTQTPRYLIKTRGQQVTLSCSPISGHRSVSWYQQTPGQGLQFLFEYFSETQRNKGNFPGRFSGRQFSNSRSEMNVSTLELGDSALYLCASSLVAGVGLYEQYFGPGTRLTVT.

This clonotype was recorded many times. The chain is built from TRBV15 and TRBJ2-7; TRBD2 is a possible D gene (6 bases). V lost 3 bases and J lost 5, with 26 bases in between. The CDR3 is made up of 18 amino acids. Germline assignment: CDR1 LNHNV and CDR2 YYDKDF (reference sequence). The CDR3 loop is CATSRDVLVGGRVHEQYF. DNA of the CDR3: TGTGCCACCAGCAGGGATGTGCTTGTCGGGGGAAGGGTACACGAGCAGTACTTC.

This clonotype was recorded many times. The rearrangement links TRBV4-1 to TRBJ2-5, with 8 positions matching TRBD2. CDR1 and CDR2 (germline): MGHRA, YSYEKL. J lost 1 base, V lost 0 bases, and 1 base had no gene match. The CDR3 sequence is 15 residues long. In DNA, the CDR3 is TGCGCCAGCAGCCAAGAGGGGACTAGCCAAGAGACCCAGTACTTC. The encoded protein is CASSQEGTSQETQYF.